A selection of T cell receptor beta chains follows, all from one sample in a study of cytotoxic CD8 clonotypes in ibrutinib-treated CLL. Generated by immunoSEQ multiplex PCR, the TCRdb table keeps only in-frame clones and is missing some. The sample contains around 250,000 clones, roughly 70% of which appear only once. Sequenced material: PBMCs, taken after 24 months of ibrutinib treatment. These receptors were taken from a human donor with chronic lymphocytic leukemia. Both conserved end residues are part of each CDR3. Each record gives: D gene, clone size, V gene, J gene, CDR3 DNA, CDR3 protein. The D gene is left open where the match is weak. Only some rows state a clone size, as once, few, many or a class for expanded clones.

d_call: NA
clone_size: NA
v_call: TRBV29-1
j_call: TRBJ2-3
cdr3_nt: TGCAGCGTTGCGGGAGGGGGCGCAGATACGCAGTATTTT
cdr3_aa: CSVAGGGADTQYF

d_call: NA
clone_size: NA
v_call: TRBV15
j_call: TRBJ2-7
cdr3_nt: TGTGCCACCAGCAGAGTGGTGGCCTCCTACGAGCAGTACTTC
cdr3_aa: CATSRVVASYEQYF

d_call: NA
clone_size: NA
v_call: TRBV25-1
j_call: TRBJ2-7
cdr3_nt: TGTGCCAGCAGAAAGTCCGGAACTAGTTATTTTCACGAGCAGTACTTC
cdr3_aa: CASRKSGTSYFHEQYF

d_call: TRBD2
clone_size: NA
v_call: TRBV29-1
j_call: TRBJ2-1
cdr3_nt: TGCAGCGTTGAGGGACTAGCCGATGAGCAGTTCTTC
cdr3_aa: CSVEGLADEQFF

d_call: TRBD1
clone_size: NA
v_call: TRBV27
j_call: TRBJ2-7
cdr3_nt: TGTGCCAGCAGTTGGACAGGTTCCTACGAGCAGTACTTC
cdr3_aa: CASSWTGSYEQYF

d_call: TRBD2
clone_size: NA
v_call: TRBV6-5
j_call: TRBJ2-7
cdr3_nt: TGTGCCAGCAGTTACTCTGGGACTAGCGTGTACGAGCAGTACTTC
cdr3_aa: CASSYSGTSVYEQYF

d_call: TRBD1
clone_size: NA
v_call: TRBV6-5
j_call: TRBJ2-7
cdr3_nt: TGTGCCAGTACGCGGCAGGGGGCTACCTACGAGCAGTACTTC
cdr3_aa: CASTRQGATYEQYF

d_call: NA
clone_size: NA
v_call: TRBV27
j_call: TRBJ2-7
cdr3_nt: TGTGCCAGCAGTATGAGTCCGGGAGCTACCTACGAGCAGTACTTC
cdr3_aa: CASSMSPGATYEQYF

d_call: TRBD2
clone_size: NA
v_call: TRBV9
j_call: TRBJ2-7
cdr3_nt: TGTGCCAGCAGCGTAGGCCCCACGACTAGCGGGAGTTACGAGCAGTACTTC
cdr3_aa: CASSVGPTTSGSYEQYF

d_call: TRBD2
clone_size: NA
v_call: TRBV28
j_call: TRBJ2-7
cdr3_nt: TGTGCCAGCAGTTTATATCGGGAGCTAGCGGGAGTGGCGTACGAGCAGTACTTC
cdr3_aa: CASSLYRELAGVAYEQYF

d_call: NA
clone_size: NA
v_call: TRBV27
j_call: TRBJ2-5
cdr3_nt: TGTGCCAGCAGTTTAGTGAGAGCGGGAACAGGGGCAGAGACCCAGTACTTC
cdr3_aa: CASSLVRAGTGAETQYF

d_call: NA
clone_size: NA
v_call: TRBV7-2
j_call: TRBJ1-1
cdr3_nt: TGTGCCAGCAGCTTAACTCACACTGAAGCTTTCTTT
cdr3_aa: CASSLTHTEAFF

d_call: TRBD2
clone_size: NA
v_call: TRBV28
j_call: TRBJ2-7
cdr3_nt: TGTGCCAGCAGTTCCTTTCCGACTAGCGTTGACTACGAGCAGTACTTC
cdr3_aa: CASSSFPTSVDYEQYF

d_call: NA
clone_size: NA
v_call: TRBV11-2
j_call: TRBJ2-1
cdr3_nt: TGTGCCAGCAGCCCCCAAGTTCGATCCGGGGGCTACAATGAGCAGTTCTTC
cdr3_aa: CASSPQVRSGGYNEQFF

d_call: NA
clone_size: NA
v_call: TRBV9
j_call: TRBJ1-2
cdr3_nt: TGTGCCAGCAGCCCCGGCGTTGGTGACAGCTATGGCTACACCTTC
cdr3_aa: CASSPGVGDSYGYTF

d_call: TRBD2
clone_size: many
v_call: TRBV9
j_call: TRBJ2-5
cdr3_nt: TGTGCCAGCAGCGTATCGGCTAGCGGGATGGAGACCCAGTACTTC
cdr3_aa: CASSVSASGMETQYF

d_call: NA
clone_size: NA
v_call: TRBV19
j_call: TRBJ1-1
cdr3_nt: TGTGCCAGTACCTCGTCCCCACAGGGATGGACTGAAGCTTTCTTT
cdr3_aa: CASTSSPQGWTEAFF

d_call: TRBD2
clone_size: NA
v_call: TRBV6-5
j_call: TRBJ2-7
cdr3_nt: TGTGCCAGCAGTTACTCGACTAGCGGGAGTCTGTACGAGCAGTACTTC
cdr3_aa: CASSYSTSGSLYEQYF

d_call: NA
clone_size: NA
v_call: TRBV29-1
j_call: TRBJ2-3
cdr3_nt: TGCAGCGCGGAGCCTAGCACAGATACGCAGTATTTT
cdr3_aa: CSAEPSTDTQYF

d_call: NA
clone_size: NA
v_call: TRBV6-6
j_call: TRBJ1-4
cdr3_nt: TGTGCCAGCGGGAGACCTGTTGGGAATGAAAAACTGTTTTTT
cdr3_aa: CASGRPVGNEKLFF

d_call: TRBD1
clone_size: NA
v_call: TRBV4-1
j_call: TRBJ2-7
cdr3_nt: TGCGCCAGCAGCCAAGATATAACAGGGGGCTACTACGAGCAGTACTTC
cdr3_aa: CASSQDITGGYYEQYF

d_call: TRBD2
clone_size: NA
v_call: TRBV27
j_call: TRBJ2-5
cdr3_nt: TGTGCCAGCAGTTTTGGGGGGGTCGAGGAGACCCAGTACTTC
cdr3_aa: CASSFGGVEETQYF

d_call: TRBD2
clone_size: NA
v_call: TRBV28
j_call: TRBJ2-1
cdr3_nt: TGTGCCAGCAGTGTAGGACTAGCAGCCTACAATGAGCAGTTCTTC
cdr3_aa: CASSVGLAAYNEQFF

d_call: NA
clone_size: NA
v_call: TRBV9
j_call: TRBJ2-3
cdr3_nt: TGTGCCAGCAGCGTAGTCGGGGAAACAGATACGCAGTATTTT
cdr3_aa: CASSVVGETDTQYF

d_call: NA
clone_size: NA
v_call: TRBV29-1
j_call: TRBJ2-7
cdr3_nt: TGCAGCGTTGAAACGGACGGAGCCTACGAGCAGTACTTC
cdr3_aa: CSVETDGAYEQYF

d_call: TRBD2
clone_size: few
v_call: TRBV5-1
j_call: TRBJ2-7
cdr3_nt: TGCGCCAGCAGCTTGCGGCGGGAGGGCCGTTACGAGCAGTACTTC
cdr3_aa: CASSLRREGRYEQYF

d_call: NA
clone_size: once
v_call: TRBV9
j_call: TRBJ1-1
cdr3_nt: TGTGCCAGCAGCGCTCGGGAGGGGTCGGCGAACACTGAAGCTTTCTTT
cdr3_aa: CASSAREGSANTEAFF

d_call: NA
clone_size: NA
v_call: TRBV28
j_call: TRBJ1-5
cdr3_nt: TGTGCCAGCAGTTTAGGGCAGGGAGTGAGGCAGCCCCAGCATTTT
cdr3_aa: CASSLGQGVRQPQHF

d_call: NA
clone_size: NA
v_call: TRBV18
j_call: TRBJ2-1
cdr3_nt: TGTGCCAGCTCACCACCGAGCCCTAGGGATGAGCAGTTCTTC
cdr3_aa: CASSPPSPRDEQFF

d_call: TRBD1
clone_size: few
v_call: TRBV7-9
j_call: TRBJ2-5
cdr3_nt: TGTGCCAGCAGCCCGGGACAGCAAGAGACCCAGTACTTC
cdr3_aa: CASSPGQQETQYF

d_call: TRBD1
clone_size: few
v_call: TRBV30
j_call: TRBJ1-1
cdr3_nt: TGTGCCTGGAGTCCAGGGACAGCTGAAGCTTTCTTT
cdr3_aa: CAWSPGTAEAFF

d_call: NA
clone_size: NA
v_call: TRBV29-1
j_call: TRBJ2-2
cdr3_nt: TGCAGCGTTGAAGAAAATCCCCGTATGGAGCTGTTTTTT
cdr3_aa: CSVEENPRMELFF

d_call: NA
clone_size: NA
v_call: TRBV25-1
j_call: TRBJ2-3
cdr3_nt: TGTGCCAGCAGTGAATCAGGGAAGGTCTCAGATACGCAGTATTTT
cdr3_aa: CASSESGKVSDTQYF

d_call: NA
clone_size: few
v_call: TRBV6-6
j_call: TRBJ1-1
cdr3_nt: TGTGCCAGCAGTTGGGCCCGGCGCAGTGAAGCTTTCTTT
cdr3_aa: CASSWARRSEAFF

d_call: TRBD2
clone_size: NA
v_call: TRBV19
j_call: TRBJ2-1
cdr3_nt: TGTGCCAGTAGTGTACTAGCGGGAGATGGGAATGAGCAGTTCTTC
cdr3_aa: CASSVLAGDGNEQFF

d_call: NA
clone_size: NA
v_call: TRBV5-1
j_call: TRBJ2-7
cdr3_nt: TGCGCCAGCAGCTTATTGGTCGACTCCTACGAGCAGTACTTC
cdr3_aa: CASSLLVDSYEQYF

d_call: NA
clone_size: NA
v_call: TRBV9
j_call: TRBJ2-3
cdr3_nt: TGTGCCAGCAGCGCCGGGACTGCTAGCACAGATACGCAGTATTTT
cdr3_aa: CASSAGTASTDTQYF

d_call: NA
clone_size: few
v_call: TRBV4-2
j_call: TRBJ1-1
cdr3_nt: TGTGCCAGCAGCCAAGATAGAGGGGAGGCTTTCTTT
cdr3_aa: CASSQDRGEAFF

d_call: NA
clone_size: few
v_call: TRBV9
j_call: TRBJ1-2
cdr3_nt: TGTGCCAGCAGCGTAGAAGGCTATGGCTACACCTTC
cdr3_aa: CASSVEGYGYTF

d_call: NA
clone_size: once
v_call: TRBV28
j_call: TRBJ1-1
cdr3_nt: TGTGCCAGCAGTCTAACAGACTCGGGCGGCACTGAAGCTTTCTTT
cdr3_aa: CASSLTDSGGTEAFF

d_call: TRBD2
clone_size: NA
v_call: TRBV7-2
j_call: TRBJ2-7
cdr3_nt: TGTGCCTCCCGGGAGGGGGGGTCCGTCTACGAGCAGTACTTC
cdr3_aa: CASREGGSVYEQYF